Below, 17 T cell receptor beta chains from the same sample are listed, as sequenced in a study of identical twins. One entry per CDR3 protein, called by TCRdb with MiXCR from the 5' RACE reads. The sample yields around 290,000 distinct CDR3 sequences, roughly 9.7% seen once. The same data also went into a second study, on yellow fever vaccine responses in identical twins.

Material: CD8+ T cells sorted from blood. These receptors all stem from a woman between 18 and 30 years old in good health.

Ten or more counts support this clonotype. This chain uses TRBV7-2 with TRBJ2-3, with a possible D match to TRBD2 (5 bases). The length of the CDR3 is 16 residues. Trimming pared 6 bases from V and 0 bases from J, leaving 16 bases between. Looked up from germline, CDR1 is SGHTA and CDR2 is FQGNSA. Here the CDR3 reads CASSPLLVISTDTQYF. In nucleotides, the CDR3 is TGTGCCAGCAGTCCACTACTAGTGATCAGCACAGATACGCAGTATTTT.

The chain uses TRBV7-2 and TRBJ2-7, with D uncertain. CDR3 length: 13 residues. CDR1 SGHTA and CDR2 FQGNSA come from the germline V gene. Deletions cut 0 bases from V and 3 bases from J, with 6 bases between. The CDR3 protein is CASSLAANYEQYF. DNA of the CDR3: TGTGCCAGCAGCTTAGCAGCCAACTACGAGCAGTACTTC.

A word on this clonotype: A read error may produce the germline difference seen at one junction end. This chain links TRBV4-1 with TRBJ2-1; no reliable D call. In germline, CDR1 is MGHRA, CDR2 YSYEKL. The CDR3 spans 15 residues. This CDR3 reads CASSQDTSSYNDQFF. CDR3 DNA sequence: TGCGCCAGCAGCCAAGACACGAGCTCCTACAATGACCAGTTCTTC.

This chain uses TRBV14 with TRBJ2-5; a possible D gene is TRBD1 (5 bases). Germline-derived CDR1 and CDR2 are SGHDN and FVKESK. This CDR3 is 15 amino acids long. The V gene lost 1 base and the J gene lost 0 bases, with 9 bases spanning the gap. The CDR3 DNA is TGTGCCAGCAGCCAAGTCTTCAGGGACCAAGAGACCCAGTACTTC. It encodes CASSQVFRDQETQYF.

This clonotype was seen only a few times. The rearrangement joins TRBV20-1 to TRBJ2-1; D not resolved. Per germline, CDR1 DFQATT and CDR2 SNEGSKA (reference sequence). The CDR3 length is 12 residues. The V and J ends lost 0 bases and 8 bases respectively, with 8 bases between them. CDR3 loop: CSARDESYEQFF. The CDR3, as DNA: TGCAGTGCTAGAGATGAAAGCTATGAGCAGTTCTTC.

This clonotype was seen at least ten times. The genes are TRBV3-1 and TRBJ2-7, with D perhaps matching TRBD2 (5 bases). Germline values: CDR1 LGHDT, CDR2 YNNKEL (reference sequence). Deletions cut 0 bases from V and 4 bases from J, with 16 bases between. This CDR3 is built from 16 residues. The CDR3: CASSQDGAGGAYEQYF. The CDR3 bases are TGTGCCAGCAGCCAAGATGGTGCTGGAGGAGCATACGAGCAGTACTTC.

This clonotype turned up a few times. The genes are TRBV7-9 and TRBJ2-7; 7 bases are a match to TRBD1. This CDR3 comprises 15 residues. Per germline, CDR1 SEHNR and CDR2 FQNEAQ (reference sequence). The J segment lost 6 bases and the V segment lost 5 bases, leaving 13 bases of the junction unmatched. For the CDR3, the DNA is TGTGCCAGCAGCATCTCGAGCGCAGGGGGTCTCGAGCAGTACTTC. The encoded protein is CASSISSAGGLEQYF.

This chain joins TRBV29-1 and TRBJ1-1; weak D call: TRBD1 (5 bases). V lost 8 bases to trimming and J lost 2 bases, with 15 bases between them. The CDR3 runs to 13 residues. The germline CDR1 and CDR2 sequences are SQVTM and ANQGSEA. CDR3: CSPHQGTNTEAFF. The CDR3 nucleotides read TGCAGCCCCCACCAGGGCACTAACACTGAAGCTTTCTTT.

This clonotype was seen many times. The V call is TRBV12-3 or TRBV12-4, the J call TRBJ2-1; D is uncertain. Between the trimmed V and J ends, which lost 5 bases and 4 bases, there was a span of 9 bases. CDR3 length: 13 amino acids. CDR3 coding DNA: TGTGCCAGCAGTGCCCTAACTTACAATGAGCAGTTCTTC. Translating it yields CASSALTYNEQFF.

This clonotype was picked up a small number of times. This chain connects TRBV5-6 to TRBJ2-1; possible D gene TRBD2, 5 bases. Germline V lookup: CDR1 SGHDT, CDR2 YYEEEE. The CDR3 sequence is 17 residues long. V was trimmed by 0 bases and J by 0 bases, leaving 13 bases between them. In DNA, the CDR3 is TGTGCCAGCAGCTTGGCAGCGGCCACCACCTCCTACAATGAGCAGTTCTTC. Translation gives CASSLAAATTSYNEQFF.

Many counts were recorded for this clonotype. The CDR3 region has the DNA TGTGCCACCAGTGATTTAGGGTACAGCTACGAGCAGTACTTC. It encodes CATSDLGYSYEQYF. V usage is TRBV24-1 and J usage is TRBJ2-7; D is unresolved. The CDR3 covers 14 residues. Germline V lookup: CDR1 KGHDR, CDR2 SFDVKD. The germline V and J ends were trimmed by 1 base and 3 bases, with 9 bases remaining between them.

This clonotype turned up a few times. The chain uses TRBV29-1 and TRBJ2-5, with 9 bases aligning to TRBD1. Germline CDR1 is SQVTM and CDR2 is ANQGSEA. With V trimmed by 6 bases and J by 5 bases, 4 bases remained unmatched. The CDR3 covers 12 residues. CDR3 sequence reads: CSVGQGWETQYF. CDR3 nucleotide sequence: TGCAGCGTGGGACAGGGTTGGGAGACCCAGTACTTC.

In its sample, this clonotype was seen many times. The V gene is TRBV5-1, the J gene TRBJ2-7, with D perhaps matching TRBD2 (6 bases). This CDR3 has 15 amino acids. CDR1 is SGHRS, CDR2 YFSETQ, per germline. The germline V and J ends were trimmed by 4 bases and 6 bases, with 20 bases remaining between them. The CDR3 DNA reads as TGCGCCAGCAGCGGATCCCGGGACGGGAGCGCCGAGCAGTACTTC. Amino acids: CASSGSRDGSAEQYF.

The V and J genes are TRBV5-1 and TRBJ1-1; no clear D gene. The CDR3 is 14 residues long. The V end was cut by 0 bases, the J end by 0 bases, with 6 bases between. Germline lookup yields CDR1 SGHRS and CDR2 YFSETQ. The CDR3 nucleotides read TGCGCCAGCAGCTTGGCTGCCATGAACACTGAAGCTTTCTTT. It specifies CASSLAAMNTEAFF.

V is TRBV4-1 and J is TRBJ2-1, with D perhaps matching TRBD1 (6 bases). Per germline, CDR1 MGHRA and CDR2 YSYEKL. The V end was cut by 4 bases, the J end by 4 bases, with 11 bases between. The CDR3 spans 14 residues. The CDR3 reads CASSPVGGYNEQFF. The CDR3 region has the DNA TGCGCCAGCAGCCCAGTAGGGGGTTACAATGAGCAGTTCTTC.

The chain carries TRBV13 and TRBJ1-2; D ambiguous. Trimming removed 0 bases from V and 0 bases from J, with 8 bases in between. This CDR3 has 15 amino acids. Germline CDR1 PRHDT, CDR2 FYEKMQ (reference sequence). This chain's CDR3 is CASSLGPLANYGYTF. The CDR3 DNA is TGTGCCAGCAGCTTAGGACCGCTAGCTAACTATGGCTACACCTTC.

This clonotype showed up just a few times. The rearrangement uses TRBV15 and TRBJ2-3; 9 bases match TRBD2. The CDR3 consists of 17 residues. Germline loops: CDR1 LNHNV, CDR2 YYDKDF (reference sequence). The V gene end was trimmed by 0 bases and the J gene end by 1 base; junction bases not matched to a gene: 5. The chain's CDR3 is CATSREVRTSGTDTQYF. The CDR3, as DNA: TGTGCCACCAGCAGAGAGGTGAGGACTAGCGGCACAGATACGCAGTATTTT. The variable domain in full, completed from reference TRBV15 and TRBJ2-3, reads DAMVIQNPRYQVTQFGKPVTLSCSQTLNHNVMYWYQQKSSQAPKLLFHYYDKDFNNEADTPDNFQSRRPNTSFCFLDIRSPGLGDTAMYLCATSREVRTSGTDTQYFGPGTRLTVL.